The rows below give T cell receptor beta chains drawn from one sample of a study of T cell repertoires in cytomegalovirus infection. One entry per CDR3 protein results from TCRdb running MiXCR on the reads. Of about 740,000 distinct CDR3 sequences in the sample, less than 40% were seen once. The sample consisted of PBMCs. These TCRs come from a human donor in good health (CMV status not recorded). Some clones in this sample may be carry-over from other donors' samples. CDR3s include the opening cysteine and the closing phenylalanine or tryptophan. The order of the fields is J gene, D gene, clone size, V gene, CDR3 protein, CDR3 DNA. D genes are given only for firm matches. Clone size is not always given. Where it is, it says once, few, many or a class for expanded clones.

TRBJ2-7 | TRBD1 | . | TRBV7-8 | CASSPGQTYVQYF | TGTGCCAGCAGCCCGGGACAGACCTACGTGCAGTACTTC
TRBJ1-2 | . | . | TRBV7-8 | CASSLGSRGQDYGYNF | TGTGCCAGCAGCTTGGGGTCAAGGGGACAAGACTATGGCTACAACTTC
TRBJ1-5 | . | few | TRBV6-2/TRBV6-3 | CASRQGDRRRKQPQHF | TGTGCCAGCAGGCAAGGTGACAGGAGGAGGAAGCAGCCCCAGCATTTT
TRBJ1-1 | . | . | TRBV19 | CASSIGSGFSVGSTEAFF | TGTGCCAGTAGTATAGGTTCAGGGTTCAGTGTGGGGAGCACTGAAGCTTTCTTT
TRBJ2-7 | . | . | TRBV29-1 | CSVEGSPGDEQYF | TGCAGCGTTGAGGGGTCACCGGGGGACGAGCAGTACTTC
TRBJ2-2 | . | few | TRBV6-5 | CASGFSGANTGELFF | TGTGCCAGCGGTTTTAGCGGAGCGAACACCGGGGAGCTGTTTTTT
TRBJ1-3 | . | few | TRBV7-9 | CASSQPGDTIYF | TGTGCCAGCAGCCAACCAGGGGACACCATATATTTT
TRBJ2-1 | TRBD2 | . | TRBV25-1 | CASSELGLAGADEQFF | TGTGCCAGCAGTGAATTGGGGCTAGCGGGAGCCGATGAGCAGTTCTTC
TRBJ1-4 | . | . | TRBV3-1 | CASSQVAGSLATNEKLFF | TGTGCCAGCAGCCAAGTCGCTGGCAGCCTTGCAACTAATGAAAAACTGTTTTTT
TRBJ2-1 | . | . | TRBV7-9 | CASSFVTPGPTNNEQFF | TGTGCCAGCAGCTTTGTCACCCCGGGTCCGACCAACAATGAGCAGTTCTTC
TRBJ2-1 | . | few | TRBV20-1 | CSLGYNEQFF | TGCAGTTTAGGCTACAATGAGCAGTTCTTC
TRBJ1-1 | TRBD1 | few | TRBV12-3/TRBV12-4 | CASSSHGQGAAEAFF | TGTGCCAGCAGTTCTCACGGACAGGGGGCAGCTGAAGCTTTCTTT
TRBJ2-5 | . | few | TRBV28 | CASSLRRGLLRETQYF | TGTGCCAGCAGTTTGCGGCGCGGTTTGCTCCGGGAGACCCAGTACTTC
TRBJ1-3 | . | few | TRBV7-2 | CASSLAGGPNSGNTIYF | TGTGCCAGCAGCTTAGCCGGGGGGCCCAACTCTGGAAACACCATATATTTT
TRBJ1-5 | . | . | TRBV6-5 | CASSYSSTRNQPQHF | TGTGCCAGCAGTTACTCGTCGACGCGCAATCAGCCCCAGCATTTT
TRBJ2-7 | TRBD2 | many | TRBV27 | CASRSGLAGLYEQYF | TGTGCCAGCCGCTCCGGACTAGCGGGACTCTACGAGCAGTACTTC
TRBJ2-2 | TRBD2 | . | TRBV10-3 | CAISSTSGAGELFF | TGTGCCATCAGCTCGACTAGCGGGGCCGGGGAGCTGTTTTTT
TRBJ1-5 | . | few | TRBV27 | CASSLIGAEYNQPQHF | TGTGCCAGCAGTTTAATAGGGGCAGAATACAATCAGCCCCAGCATTTT
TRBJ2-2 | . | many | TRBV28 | CASSLYGPGELFF | TGTGCCAGCAGTTTATATGGGCCAGGGGAGCTGTTTTTT
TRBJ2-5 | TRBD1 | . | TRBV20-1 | CSPNPGQKETQYF | TGCAGTCCAAACCCGGGACAGAAAGAGACCCAGTACTTC
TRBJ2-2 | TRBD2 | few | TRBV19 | CASSSGLAGANTGELFF | TGTGCCAGTAGTTCGGGACTAGCGGGAGCGAACACCGGGGAGCTGTTTTTT
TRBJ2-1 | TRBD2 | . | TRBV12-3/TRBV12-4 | CASSPGLGVDEQFF | TGTGCCAGCAGTCCGGGACTAGGGGTCGATGAGCAGTTCTTC
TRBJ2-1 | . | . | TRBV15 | CATRRPGLWVNEQFF | TGTGCCACCCGCCGGCCGGGACTGTGGGTTAATGAGCAGTTCTTC
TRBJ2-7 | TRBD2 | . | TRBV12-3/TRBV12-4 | CASSREGTSYEHYF | TGTGCCAGCAGCAGGGAGGGCACCTCCTACGAGCATTACTTC
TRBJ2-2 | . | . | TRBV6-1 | CASSPRAGPTNTGELFF | TGTGCCAGCAGTCCCCGGGCAGGTCCGACGAACACCGGGGAGCTGTTTTTT
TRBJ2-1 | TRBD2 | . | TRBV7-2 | CASSLGLAGGGNEQFF | TGTGCCAGCAGCTTAGGTCTAGCGGGAGGAGGGAATGAGCAGTTCTTC
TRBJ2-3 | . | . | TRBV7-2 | CASRSPGGPVSDTQYF | TGTGCCAGCAGGTCACCCGGAGGGCCGGTTTCAGATACGCAGTATTTT
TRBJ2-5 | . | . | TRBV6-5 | CASSYTGQETQYF | TGTGCCAGCAGTTACACCGGACAAGAGACCCAGTACTTC
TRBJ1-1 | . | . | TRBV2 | CASSGWEKGGTEAFF | TGTGCCAGCAGTGGGTGGGAGAAAGGGGGGACTGAAGCTTTCTTT
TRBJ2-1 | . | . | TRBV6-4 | CASSESAVGEQFF | TGTGCCAGCAGTGAAAGCGCAGTGGGTGAGCAGTTCTTC
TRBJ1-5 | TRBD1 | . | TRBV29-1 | CSVATGDNQPQHF | TGCAGCGTCGCGACAGGGGACAATCAGCCCCAGCATTTT
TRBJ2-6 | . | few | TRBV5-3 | CARSLAASLRSGANVLTF | TGTGCCAGAAGCTTGGCCGCGTCCCTAAGATCTGGGGCCAACGTCCTGACTTTC
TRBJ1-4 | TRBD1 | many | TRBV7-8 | CASSPGTGTTRRTNEKLFF | TGTGCCAGCAGCCCTGGGACAGGGACAACAAGGAGAACTAATGAAAAACTGTTTTTT
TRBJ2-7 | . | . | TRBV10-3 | CAISESSNEQYF | TGTGCCATCAGTGAGTCTTCGAACGAGCAGTACTTC
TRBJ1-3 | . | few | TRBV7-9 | CASSPPGSDTIYF | TGTGCCAGCAGCCCGCCGGGTTCAGACACCATATATTTT
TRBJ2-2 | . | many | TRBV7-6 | CASSSRLGELFF | TGTGCCAGCAGCTCCCGGCTCGGGGAGCTGTTTTTT
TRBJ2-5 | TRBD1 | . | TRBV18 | CASSPIGQGARETQYF | TGTGCCAGCTCACCAATCGGACAGGGGGCGCGAGAGACCCAGTACTTC
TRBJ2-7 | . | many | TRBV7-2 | CASSLAPAKHEQYF | TGTGCCAGCAGCTTAGCCCCTGCTAAGCACGAGCAGTACTTC